The clone carrying this T cell receptor (beta chain) was detected only a few times. This sample stems from a study of cytomegalovirus exposure and HLA in healthy donors. Vbeta (60) and Jbeta (13) primers were used in the PCR. Method: immunoSEQ multiplex PCR; TCRdb's copy keeps in-frame clones and lacks some. The table lists about 200,000 clones, less than 80% of them singletons. Germline CDR1 is LNHDA and CDR2 is SQIVND (reference sequence). Trimming pared 1 base from V and 4 bases from J, leaving 11 bases between. The CDR3 spans 14 residues. The clonotype originates from a girl aged 2-10 years in good health and CMV-seronegative. The chain links TRBV19 to TRBJ2-7; D is possibly TRBD2 (5 bases). Sequencing was done on a sample of PBMCs. The CDR3 DNA is TGTGCCAGTAGTATAGCGCCAGGAGGATACGAGCAGTACTTC. Translating it yields CASSIAPGGYEQYF.